This is a list of T cell receptor beta chains from one sample in a study of cytomegalovirus exposure and HLA in healthy donors. Data came from immunoSEQ multiplex PCR; TCRdb stores just in-frame clones and leaves some out. The sample lists around 50,000 clones, roughly 80% occurring once. Material for sequencing was PBMCs. The receptors here all came from a man aged 25-45 years in good health and CMV-seropositive. Both conserved end residues are part of each CDR3. D genes are given only for firm matches. For some rows the clone size is stated as once, few or many, or as a class when expanded; others skip it.

>.|.|TRBV6-5|TRBJ2-3
CASRNLDSTDTQYF
TGTGCCAGCCGAAATTTAGATAGCACAGATACGCAGTATTTT
>.|.|TRBV7-9|TRBJ2-3
CASSTIGTDTQYF
TGTGCCAGCAGCACTATTGGCACAGATACGCAGTATTTT
>.|.|TRBV10-1|TRBJ2-1
CASSGGSSYNEQFF
TGCGCCAGCAGTGGCGGAAGCTCCTACAATGAGCAGTTCTTC
>once|TRBD1|TRBV10-3|TRBJ1-2
CASKTGTGTYGYTF
TGTGCCAGCAAAACCGGGACAGGGACCTATGGCTACACCTTC
>few|.|TRBV13|TRBJ1-1
CASSLESGRLGLNTEAFF
TGTGCCAGCAGCTTAGAGTCCGGGAGGCTGGGACTGAACACTGAAGCTTTCTTT
>few|.|TRBV5-1|TRBJ2-5
CASSMVGRQETQYF
TGCGCCAGCAGCATGGTAGGGAGGCAAGAGACCCAGTACTTC
>.|TRBD1|TRBV29-1|TRBJ2-3
CSVGQGSDTQYF
TGCAGCGTCGGACAGGGGTCAGATACGCAGTATTTT
>.|.|TRBV27|TRBJ1-5
CASTRKQGRPPQHF
TGTGCCAGCACCAGAAAACAGGGTCGTCCGCCCCAGCATTTT
>.|.|TRBV9|TRBJ2-7
CASSVVPSDLNKAYEQYF
TGTGCCAGCAGCGTAGTCCCTAGCGACTTAAATAAGGCCTACGAGCAGTACTTC
>.|.|TRBV6-1|TRBJ2-7
CASSQTYEQYF
TGTGCCAGCAGCCAGACATACGAGCAGTACTTC
>.|.|TRBV5-1|TRBJ1-6
CASSSLPPGNSPLHF
TGCGCCAGCAGCTCCCTGCCCCCAGGGAATTCACCCCTCCACTTT
>.|.|TRBV21-1|TRBJ1-5
CASSRQEDREGQPQHF
TGTGCCAGCAGCAGGCAAGAAGACAGGGAAGGTCAGCCCCAGCATTTT
>.|.|TRBV29-1|TRBJ1-1
CSVEGTEIEAFF
TGCAGCGTTGAAGGGACAGAGATTGAAGCTTTCTTT
>.|.|TRBV1|TRBJ2-7
CTSSQEGLAGGFGYEQYF
TGCACCAGCAGCCAAGAAGGGCTAGCGGGGGGGTTTGGCTACGAGCAGTACTTC
>few|TRBD2|TRBV5-4|TRBJ2-5
CASSLAIAGQETQYF
TGTGCCAGCAGCTTGGCCATAGCGGGGCAAGAGACCCAGTACTTC
>.|.|TRBV9|TRBJ1-2
CASSVEPNYGYTF
TGTGCCAGCAGCGTAGAGCCAAACTATGGCTACACCTTC
>.|TRBD1|TRBV6-5|TRBJ1-1
CASTSLIQGAEAFF
TGTGCCAGCACCTCGTTGATACAGGGGGCCGAAGCTTTCTTT
>.|TRBD1|TRBV7-8|TRBJ1-3
CASSLYRGLDGNTIYF
TGTGCCAGCAGCTTGTACAGGGGGCTAGATGGAAACACCATATATTTT
>.|TRBD1|TRBV5-1|TRBJ2-1
CASSPLTGEKSDEQFF
TGCGCCAGCAGCCCCCTAACAGGGGAAAAATCGGATGAGCAGTTCTTC
>.|TRBD2|TRBV14|TRBJ2-5
CASSRLRGNQETQYF
TGTGCCAGCAGCCGCCTGCGGGGGAACCAAGAGACCCAGTACTTC
>.|TRBD2|TRBV29-1|TRBJ2-5
CSALTGTSGGETQYF
TGCAGCGCACTAACCGGGACTAGCGGGGGAGAGACCCAGTACTTC
>.|TRBD2|TRBV5-1|TRBJ2-7
CASSSERGPSYEQYF
TGCGCCAGCAGCTCCGAGCGGGGACCTTCCTACGAGCAGTACTTC
>.|.|TRBV7-2|TRBJ1-3
CASSVAVFSGNTIYF
TGTGCCAGCAGCGTGGCCGTATTCTCTGGAAACACCATATATTTT
>once|.|TRBV27|TRBJ2-1
CASSPRQGFYNEQFF
TGTGCCAGCAGCCCCCGGCAGGGCTTCTACAATGAGCAGTTCTTC
>.|.|TRBV7-2|TRBJ1-1
CASSLSRPTEAFF
TGTGCCAGCAGCTTAAGCAGGCCCACTGAAGCTTTCTTT
>once|TRBD2|TRBV10-1|TRBJ2-3
CASSLSGATDTQYF
TGCGCCAGCAGCCTTAGCGGGGCCACAGATACGCAGTATTTT
>.|TRBD1|TRBV5-6|TRBJ2-1
CASSGGTGQDNEQFF
TGTGCCAGCAGCGGAGGGACAGGGCAGGACAATGAGCAGTTCTTC
>.|TRBD1|TRBV5-1|TRBJ1-1
CASSPGQGLNTEAFF
TGCGCCAGCAGTCCAGGACAGGGATTGAACACTGAAGCTTTCTTT